Sequencing of this T cell receptor (beta chain) was carried out in a study of Graves' ophthalmopathy and Graves' hyperthyroidism. Study results and caveats: Among thyroid clonotypes expanded above 0.001 frequency, most also appeared in blood.

Regarding this clonotype: Antigen specificity is unknown.

Trimming took 1 base from V and 4 from J; bases not matched to a gene: 13. This CDR3 region has 18 residues. Looked up from germline, CDR1 is LGHNA and CDR2 is YNFKEQ. As the template, RNA transcripts were used to amplify TCR beta CDR3 regions. The authors performed first-round RT-PCR with HTBI primers and then a second-round multiplex PCR. TCRdb redid the calling of the multiplex PCR reads with MiXCR, one entry per CDR3 protein. Counted here are about 480,000 distinct CDR3 sequences, about 15% occurring once; the ten biggest clones make up approximately 9.8%. The sequence derives from a woman aged 30 to 39 with Graves' ophthalmopathy. Sequenced material: blood. This chain uses TRBV4-2 with TRBJ1-1; 9 bases match TRBD1. The CDR3 sequence: CASSQVRGDRDSGTEAFF. DNA for the CDR3: TGTGCCAGCAGCCAAGTAAGAGGGGACAGGGACTCGGGCACTGAAGCTTTCTTT.